Below are 3 T cell receptor beta chains sequenced from a single sample in a study of cytomegalovirus exposure and HLA in healthy donors. Vbeta (60) and Jbeta (13) primers were used in the PCR. TCRdb's table, derived via immunoSEQ multiplex PCR, lists solely in-frame clones and lacks some. Here the sample spans around 130,000 clones, around four fifths being singletons. The material sequenced was PBMCs. These receptors were obtained from a boy aged 5-17 years in good health and CMV-seronegative.

The chain recombines TRBV19 with TRBJ1-2, with D possibly matching TRBD1 (5 bases). Germline CDR1 is LNHDA and CDR2 is SQIVND (reference sequence). The CDR3 covers 16 residues. V gave up 5 bases and J gave up 5 bases, with 21 bases separating them. The CDR3 protein is CASSAHLGDSQYGYTF. The CDR3 nucleotides read TGTGCCAGTAGTGCCCACCTCGGGGACTCGCAATATGGCTACACCTTC.

V usage is TRBV7-9 and J usage is TRBJ1-2; D is ambiguous. Germline V CDR1 and CDR2: SEHNR, FQNEAQ (reference sequence). The CDR3 contains 16 residues. V lost 5 bases, J lost 3 bases, and 19 bases lay in between. Here the CDR3 DNA reads TGTGCCAGCAGCCCTGTTGTGTCGAGTCGGTACTATGGCTACACCTTC. Translating it yields CASSPVVSSRYYGYTF.

J is TRBJ2-6 and V is TRBV5-4; TRBD1 matches at 7 bases. J lost 0 bases, V lost 3 bases, and 6 bases had no gene match. CDR3 length: 17 residues. From germline, CDR1 is SGHNT and CDR2 YYREEE (reference sequence). The CDR3 coding sequence is TGTGCCAGCAGCTCCGCTGGACAGGCCTCTGGGGCCAACGTCCTGACTTTC. Translation gives CASSSAGQASGANVLTF.